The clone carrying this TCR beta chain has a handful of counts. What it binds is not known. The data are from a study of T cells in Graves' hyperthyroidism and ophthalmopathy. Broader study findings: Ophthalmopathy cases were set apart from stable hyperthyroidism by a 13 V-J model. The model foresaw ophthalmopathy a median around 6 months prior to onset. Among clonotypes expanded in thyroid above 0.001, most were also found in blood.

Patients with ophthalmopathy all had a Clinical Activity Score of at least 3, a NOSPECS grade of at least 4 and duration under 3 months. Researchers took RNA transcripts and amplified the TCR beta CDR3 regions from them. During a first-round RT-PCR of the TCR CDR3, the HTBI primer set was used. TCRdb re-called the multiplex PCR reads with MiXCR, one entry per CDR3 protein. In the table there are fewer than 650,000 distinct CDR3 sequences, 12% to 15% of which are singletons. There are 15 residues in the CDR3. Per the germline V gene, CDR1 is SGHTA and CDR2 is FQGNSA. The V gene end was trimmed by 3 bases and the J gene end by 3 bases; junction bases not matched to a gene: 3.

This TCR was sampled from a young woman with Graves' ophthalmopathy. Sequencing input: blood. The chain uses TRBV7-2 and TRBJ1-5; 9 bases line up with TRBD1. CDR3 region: CASSLGQGYNQPQHF. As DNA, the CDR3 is TGTGCCAGCAGCTTGGGACAGGGTTACAATCAGCCCCAGCATTTT.